The 6 T cell receptor beta chains given below trace back to one sample, sequenced in a study of blood T cell repertoires in COVID-19 (dated by TCRdb to 2020 to 2022). To prepare the library, the immunoSEQ multiplex PCR assay was applied. As stored in TCRdb, this immuneACCESS dataset retains in-frame rearrangements with V and J assigned. A fraction of the clones does not appear; measured against another copy, unresolved V genes explain less than half of the discrepancy, and the remainder lacks a known reason. This sample has 100,000 to 120,000 clones in its table, and around 74% of those were observed once. The ten largest clones capture approximately 19% of the sample. The sample consisted of peripheral blood. The receptors come from a woman in her seventies with acute or convalescent COVID-19.

The rearrangement uses TRBV28 and TRBJ2-7; D may be TRBD1 (6 bases). Germline values: CDR1 MDHEN, CDR2 SYDVKM. The CDR3 runs to 13 residues. The CDR3 loop is CAYRDKRTYEQYF. In nucleotides, the CDR3 is TGTGCATATCGGGACAAAAGAACCTACGAGCAGTACTTC.

This chain connects TRBV5-6 to TRBJ1-2; tentatively, D is TRBD1 (5 bases). This CDR3 region has 15 residues. Germline V lookup: CDR1 SGHDT, CDR2 YYEEEE. The V and J ends lost 4 bases and 0 bases respectively, with 13 bases between them. CDR3 sequence reads: CASSRRQRSNYGYTF. CDR3 DNA sequence: TGTGCCAGCAGCCGAAGACAGCGCTCTAACTATGGCTACACCTTC.

In its sample, this clone was seen a few times. This rearrangement joins TRBV19 to TRBJ1-1; tentative D call: TRBD1 (6 bases). Trimming pared 1 base from V and 6 bases from J, leaving 21 bases between. Germline CDR1 and CDR2: LNHDA and SQIVND (reference sequence). This CDR3 comprises 17 residues. Here the CDR3 reads CASSIGPRGARTSEAFF. As DNA, the CDR3 is TGTGCCAGTAGTATAGGCCCCAGGGGCGCCCGGACTTCTGAAGCTTTCTTT.

This chain's CDR3 is CASSFNGELFF. The CDR3 bases are TGTGCCAGCAGTTTCAACGGGGAGCTGTTTTTT. The chain has TRBV27 and TRBJ2-2; D gene ambiguous. Trimming shortened V by 3 bases and J by 7 bases, and 3 bases separated the two germline ends. The CDR3 sequence is 11 residues long. Germline V gene data show CDR1 as MNHEY and CDR2 as SMNVEV (reference sequence).

The chain recombines TRBV10-1 with TRBJ2-1; D uncertain. The CDR3 loop spans 13 amino acids. V was clipped by 0 bases and J by 9 bases, with 9 bases between them. Per germline, CDR1 WNHNN and CDR2 SYGVQD (reference sequence). CDR3 sequence reads: CASSESIILEQFF. The CDR3 region has the DNA TGCGCCAGCAGTGAGTCCATAATACTTGAGCAGTTCTTC.

This clone turned up a few times. The J gene is TRBJ2-1, the V gene TRBV2, with 9 bases that match TRBD2. The CDR3 has 15 amino acids. The germline V gene encodes CDR1 SNHLY and CDR2 FYNNEI. V lost 4 bases, J lost 2 bases, and 3 bases stayed unmatched. CDR3 coding DNA: TGTGCCAGCAGTGCGGCGGGGGGGCCCTACAATGAGCAGTTCTTC. This translates into CASSAAGGPYNEQFF.